Listed below are T cell receptor beta chains from one sample, sequenced in a study of cytomegalovirus exposure and HLA in healthy donors. Clones were sequenced by immunoSEQ multiplex PCR, and TCRdb holds only the in-frame ones, with some missing. The sample contains approximately 80,000 clones, 63% of which appear only once. Sequencing used PBMCs. The receptors here all came from a middle-aged woman in good health and CMV-seropositive. Each CDR3 is given with its conserved first and last residue. The order of the fields is J gene, clone size, D gene, V gene, CDR3 protein, CDR3 DNA. A D gene is named only where the DNA matches it firmly. Expanded clones get a size class; other rows say once, few or many, or leave the size out.

>TRBJ2-6|.|TRBD2|TRBV19
CASSMGLATGANVLTF
TGTGCCAGTAGTATGGGACTAGCGACCGGGGCCAACGTCCTGACTTTC
>TRBJ2-7|few|.|TRBV5-1
CASSIGQDGGKQYF
TGCGCCAGCAGCATCGGACAGGACGGGGGAAAGCAGTACTTC
>TRBJ1-4|.|TRBD1|TRBV2
CASTMGQGNEKLFF
TGTGCCAGCACGATGGGACAGGGCAATGAAAAACTGTTTTTT
>TRBJ1-1|.|.|TRBV27
CASSPRIEAFF
TGTGCCAGCAGCCCCAGAATTGAAGCTTTCTTT
>TRBJ1-2|.|TRBD1|TRBV6-5
CASSYSAGGNYGYTF
TGTGCCAGCAGTTACTCGGCAGGGGGCAACTATGGCTACACCTTC
>TRBJ2-5|.|.|TRBV11-3
CASSLASEETQYF
TGTGCCAGCAGCCTAGCGTCGGAAGAGACCCAGTACTTC
>TRBJ1-5|.|TRBD1|TRBV6-5
CASRTGEGNQPQHF
TGTGCCAGCCGAACAGGGGAGGGCAATCAGCCCCAGCATTTT
>TRBJ2-7|.|.|TRBV2
CASTTGYEQYF
TGTGCCAGCACCACCGGGTACGAGCAGTACTTC
>TRBJ1-1|.|TRBD1|TRBV5-1
CASSDEQGWGTEAFF
TGCGCCAGCAGCGACGAACAGGGGTGGGGCACTGAAGCTTTCTTT
>TRBJ1-2|.|.|TRBV7-9
CASSLGGGDPNYGYTF
TGTGCCAGCAGCTTAGGGGGGGGCGACCCTAACTATGGCTACACCTTC
>TRBJ1-2|.|TRBD1|TRBV9
CASSGSGGGSYGYTF
TGTGCCAGCAGCGGGTCAGGGGGCGGGAGCTATGGCTACACCTTC
>TRBJ2-3|few|.|TRBV7-2
CASSSPSTDTQYF
TGTGCCAGCAGCTCCCCCTCCACAGATACGCAGTATTTT
>TRBJ2-1|.|.|TRBV6-1
CATLIMRTTYNEQFF
TGTGCCACCCTAATCATGCGGACAACCTACAATGAGCAGTTCTTC
>TRBJ1-1|.|.|TRBV18
CASSERVNTEAFF
TGTGCCAGCTCAGAACGGGTGAACACTGAAGCTTTCTTT
>TRBJ2-1|.|TRBD2|TRBV7-7
CASSFGLAGGSNEQFF
TGTGCCAGCAGCTTTGGACTAGCGGGAGGGTCCAATGAGCAGTTCTTC
>TRBJ2-6|.|TRBD1|TRBV9
CASSPGTASNVLTF
TGTGCCAGCAGCCCGGGGACAGCCAGCAACGTCCTGACTTTC
>TRBJ1-4|.|.|TRBV21-1
CASPRTGFEKLFF
TGTGCCAGCCCCCGGACAGGGTTCGAAAAACTGTTTTTT
>TRBJ1-5|.|.|TRBV6-5
CASSYSEGQPQHF
TGTGCCAGCAGTTACTCTGAGGGTCAGCCCCAGCATTTT
>TRBJ1-5|medium-sized|.|TRBV4-3
CASSQASSYSNQPQHF
TGCGCCAGCAGCCAAGCCAGTTCTTATAGCAATCAGCCCCAGCATTTT
>TRBJ2-7|.|.|TRBV6-5
CASSYEGAGTTYEQYF
TGTGCCAGCAGTTACGAGGGGGCGGGAACCACCTACGAGCAGTACTTC
>TRBJ2-1|.|.|TRBV5-6
CASSLTGEQFF
TGTGCCAGCAGCTTGACGGGTGAGCAGTTCTTC
>TRBJ2-5|.|TRBD2|TRBV5-4
CASSLGAGEGQETQYF
TGTGCCAGCAGCTTGGGGGCGGGAGAGGGTCAAGAGACCCAGTACTTC
>TRBJ2-5|.|.|TRBV4-1
CASSQDTRQETQYF
TGCGCCAGCAGCCAAGATACTCGCCAAGAGACCCAGTACTTC
>TRBJ2-1|.|.|TRBV18
CASSPGATAAEQFF
TGTGCCAGCTCACCAGGGGCCACCGCTGCGGAGCAGTTCTTC